These 21 T cell receptor beta chains came from one sample sequenced in a study of blood T cell repertoires in COVID-19. The data were produced by immunoSEQ multiplex PCR, yet TCRdb's version contains in-frame clones alone and is incomplete. This table holds about 97,000 clones, 85% to 90% found once. The sample was peripheral blood. The receptors stem from a human donor in a cohort sampled during active COVID-19.

The chain employs TRBV4-1 and TRBJ2-5; tentative D call: TRBD2 (6 bases). Trimming cost V 4 bases and J 5 bases, with 14 bases left between them. This CDR3 is built from 14 residues. The germline CDR1 and CDR2 sequences are MGHRA and YSYEKL. CDR3 amino acids: CASSPGTPKETQYF. The CDR3 region has the DNA TGCGCCAGCAGCCCCGGGACTCCCAAGGAGACCCAGTACTTC.

The rearrangement uses TRBV10-3 and TRBJ2-7; 7 bases match TRBD2. The CDR3 consists of 16 residues. In germline, CDR1 is ENHRY, CDR2 SYGVKD. Losses at the gene ends were 3 bases for V and 0 bases for J; bases not matched to a gene: 8. This chain's CDR3 is CAISEGWRGFSYEQYF. Here the CDR3 DNA reads TGTGCCATCAGTGAAGGTTGGCGGGGGTTCTCCTACGAGCAGTACTTC.

The rearrangement links TRBV18 to TRBJ1-6; D gene unclear. The CDR3 is 14 residues long. In germline, CDR1 is KGHSH, CDR2 LQKENI. The ends were cut back, 8 bases at V and 10 bases at J, with 18 bases in the middle. The CDR3: CASSPEGVLSPLHF. The CDR3, as DNA: TGTGCCAGCAGCCCAGAGGGTGTCTTATCACCCCTCCACTTT. The variable domain in full, with the rest retrieved from reference TRBV18 and TRBJ1-6, is NAGVMQNPRHLVRRRGQEARLRCSPMKGHSHVYWYRQLPEEGLKFMVYLQKENIIDESGMPKERFSAEFPKEGPSILRIQQVVRGDSAAYFCASSPEGVLSPLHFGNGTRLTVT.

The chain joins TRBV6-2 or TRBV6-3 to TRBJ2-5; D call uncertain. The V and J ends lost 3 bases and 5 bases respectively, with 13 bases between them. CDR1 and CDR2 from the germline V gene are MNHEY and SVGEGT. This CDR3 region has 14 residues. CDR3 coding DNA: TGTGCCAGCAGTTATGAGGCGGCTCTGGAGACCCAGTACTTC. Translating gives CASSYEAALETQYF.

The chain combines TRBV6-5 with TRBJ1-6; TRBD1 aligns across 9 bases. This CDR3 spans 15 amino acids. The germline V gene has CDR1 MNHEY and CDR2 SVGAGI. V trimming: 2 bases; J trimming: 8 bases; junction bases outside the gene matches: 4. The CDR3 protein is CASSYGQGSYSPLHF. In nucleotides, the CDR3 is TGTGCCAGCAGTTACGGACAGGGGAGTTATTCACCCCTCCACTTT.

The chain is built from TRBV11-2 and TRBJ2-3, with 9 bases lining up with TRBD2. This CDR3 spans 16 amino acids. CDR1 is SGHAT, CDR2 FQNNGV, per germline. The junction had 9 bases not matched to a gene; V was cut back by 5 bases and J by 3 bases. Written as DNA, the CDR3 is TGTGCCAGCAGCCCTCTGGGACTAGCAGGGACAGATACGCAGTATTTT. Translation gives CASSPLGLAGTDTQYF.

The chain is built from TRBV5-1 and TRBJ2-3; possibly TRBD2 for D (5 bases). Germline loops: CDR1 SGHRS, CDR2 YFSETQ. The length of the CDR3 is 16 residues. Trimming shortened V by 5 bases and J by 3 bases, and 19 bases separated the two germline ends. The CDR3 region has the DNA TGCGCCAGCAGATCCTTCTTGGCGGGCGGGACAGATACGCAGTATTTT. This gives the protein CASRSFLAGGTDTQYF.

Only a few counts were recorded for this clone. The rearrangement uses TRBV24-1 and TRBJ2-7; D might be TRBD1 (5 bases). The CDR3 is 14 amino acids. Trimming took off 2 bases at V and 3 bases at J, with 10 bases between the two ends. CDR1 and CDR2 (germline): KGHDR, SFDVKD. The CDR3 sequence is CATSDSARVYEQYF. CDR3 bases: TGTGCCACCAGTGATTCGGCCAGGGTCTACGAGCAGTACTTC.

The chain carries TRBV27 and TRBJ1-1; maybe TRBD1 (6 bases). Germline CDR1 MNHEY, CDR2 SMNVEV (reference sequence). The length of the CDR3 is 18 residues. V lost 5 bases to trimming and J lost 5 bases, with 27 bases between them. The CDR3 protein is CASSIYPGGADYETEAFF. Here the CDR3 DNA reads TGTGCCAGCAGTATCTATCCGGGGGGCGCAGATTATGAAACTGAAGCTTTCTTT.

The V call is TRBV6-5, the J call TRBJ1-2; TRBD1 matches 8 bases. CDR3 length: 15 residues. V gave up 9 bases and J gave up 1 base; unmatched junction bases: 10. Germline-derived CDR1 and CDR2 are MNHEY and SVGAGI. This chain's CDR3 is CASLRDRLLNYGYTF. CDR3 nucleotide sequence: TGTGCCAGTCTTCGGGACAGGCTCCTTAACTATGGCTACACCTTC.

This chain uses TRBV18 with TRBJ2-6, with D unresolved. Trimming stripped 2 bases from V and 0 bases from J, with 11 bases between. The CDR3 has 17 residues. Per the germline V gene, CDR1 is KGHSH and CDR2 is LQKENI. The CDR3 region has the DNA TGTGCCAGCTCACCAAGGCAGGTTAGCTCTGGGGCCAACGTCCTGACTTTC. This gives the protein CASSPRQVSSGANVLTF.

The genes are TRBV15 and TRBJ1-4, with D possibly matching TRBD1 (5 bases). Trimming shortened V by 1 base and J by 4 bases, and 7 bases separated the two germline ends. This CDR3 region has 14 residues. Per germline, CDR1 LNHNV and CDR2 YYDKDF (reference sequence). In DNA form, the CDR3 reads TGTGCCACCAGCAGAGGGGGGGGTAATGAAAAACTGTTTTTT. Its translation is CATSRGGGNEKLFF.

The chain employs TRBV4-1 and TRBJ1-2, with 9 nucleotides matching TRBD1. J was trimmed by 6 bases and V by 2 bases; bases with no gene match: 7. CDR3 size: 15 residues. Germline CDR1 is MGHRA and CDR2 is YSYEKL. Here the CDR3 DNA reads TGCGCCAGCAGCCAATCCGGGACAGGGAATAATGGCTACACCTTC. Protein product: CASSQSGTGNNGYTF.

This clone was seen more than once but under ten times. The V and J genes are TRBV10-3 and TRBJ2-1, with 8 bases identical to TRBD2. The ends lost 0 bases at V and 0 bases at J; junction bases unmatched: 4. The CDR3 totals 17 residues. Germline loops: CDR1 ENHRY, CDR2 SYGVKD. CDR3 nucleotide sequence: TGTGCCATCAGTGAGTCAACTAGCGGTACCTCCTACAATGAGCAGTTCTTC. Translation: CAISESTSGTSYNEQFF.

The V and J genes are TRBV7-2 and TRBJ2-7; 9 bases are shared with TRBD2. CDR3 length: 14 residues. Per germline, CDR1 SGHTA and CDR2 FQGNSA. Trimming at V came to 5 bases and at J to 3 bases, leaving 5 bases not matched to a gene. In DNA, the CDR3 is TGTGCCAGCAGCGCAGCGGGAGGAGGCTACGAGCAGTACTTC. It yields the protein CASSAAGGGYEQYF.

The genes are TRBV5-6 and TRBJ2-7; D is undetermined. Germline V gene sequence: CDR1 SGHDT, CDR2 YYEEEE. The V end was cut by 1 base, the J end by 5 bases, with 10 bases between. This CDR3 contains 13 residues. The CDR3 region is CASSLRFRDEQYF. DNA for the CDR3: TGTGCCAGCAGCTTGCGATTTCGGGACGAGCAGTACTTC.

V gene TRBV4-1 combines with J gene TRBJ2-2, with 9 bases aligning to TRBD1. Per the germline V gene, CDR1 is MGHRA and CDR2 is YSYEKL. CDR3 size: 14 residues. Losses at the gene ends were 4 bases for V and 9 bases for J; bases not matched to a gene: 6. The CDR3 loop is CASSPGQGSRELFF. The CDR3 nucleotides are TGCGCCAGCAGCCCCGGACAGGGGTCCCGGGAGCTGTTTTTT.

CDR3: CASSQDWGGFVSDTQYF. The CDR3 nucleotides are TGCGCCAGCAGCCAAGATTGGGGGGGTTTCGTTTCAGATACGCAGTATTTT. This chain links TRBV4-3 with TRBJ2-3; 7 positions match TRBD2. The junction had 10 bases not matched to a gene; V was cut back by 0 bases and J by 4 bases. The CDR3 is made up of 17 amino acids. Germline V lookup: CDR1 LGHNA, CDR2 YSLEER.

The chain is built from TRBV19 and TRBJ1-6; TRBD1 matches at 11 bases. The CDR3 spans 16 residues. Germline assignment: CDR1 LNHDA and CDR2 SQIVND (reference sequence). The V gene end was trimmed by 2 bases and the J gene end by 10 bases; junction bases not matched to a gene: 7. The chain's CDR3 is CASSIYRGQGASPLHF. In nucleotides, the CDR3 is TGTGCCAGTAGTATATACCGAGGACAGGGGGCCTCACCCCTCCACTTT.

This rearrangement joins TRBV29-1 to TRBJ2-7; 10 bases are a match to TRBD2. V shed 6 bases, J shed 7 bases, and the junction held 9 bases outside the gene matches. CDR1 is SQVTM and CDR2 is ANQGSEA in the germline V gene. The CDR3 totals 13 residues. The CDR3 region is CSVTGTSVPEQYF. DNA for the CDR3: TGCAGCGTCACCGGGACTAGCGTCCCGGAGCAGTACTTC.

This rearrangement joins TRBV21-1 to TRBJ2-7; the D call in the table, TRBD2, was not verified against the DNA. TRBV21-1 is designated a pseudogene. This CDR3 is 16 amino acids long. The CDR3 region has the DNA TGTGCCAGCAGCAAATTAATCACTAGCGGGAGATACGAGCAGTACTTC. It translates to CASSKLITSGRYEQYF.